The 30 T cell receptor beta chains presented below share a single source sample, sequenced in a study of blood T cells in healthy people across ages (dated by TCRdb to between 2014 and 2016). Preparation of the library involved 5' RACE. Sequencing was carried out with an Illumina HiSeq 2500. A second PCR of about 7 to 12 cycles was run with a J-beta primer mix and a sample-barcoded 5' primer. TCRdb reprocessing: public reads trimmed at Q25 with fastp, clones called with MiXCR, in-frame beta chains kept. Under each unique CDR3 protein, matching rows form one entry showing the most common genes and DNA. Counted in this sample were about 640,000 distinct CDR3 sequences; approximately 40% of them appeared once. About 30% of the sample lies in the top ten. The sample was blood. Receptors were obtained from an elderly man in good health.

The table lists this clonotype with many counts. The J gene is TRBJ2-5, the V gene TRBV3-1; D unclear. The assigned J gene may be wrong: the sequence end matches TRBJ2-7 better. Germline V gives CDR1 LGHDT, CDR2 YNNKEL (reference sequence). This CDR3 spans 13 amino acids. The CDR3 is CASSHKTSFEQYF. The DNA of the CDR3 is TGTGCCAGCAGCCATAAGACTTCATTCGAGCAGTACTTC.

The chain links TRBV5-1 to TRBJ1-4, with 11 bases fitting TRBD1. V lost 6 bases to trimming and J lost 7 bases; unmatched junction nucleotides: 8. The CDR3 has 15 residues. Germline assignment: CDR1 SGHRS and CDR2 YFSETQ. DNA of the CDR3: TGCGCCAGCACCCCGACGGGGACAGGGGGTGAAAAACTGTTTTTT. Translation: CASTPTGTGGEKLFF.

V gene TRBV7-8 combines with J gene TRBJ2-2; TRBD1 matches at 9 bases. The CDR3 has 15 amino acids. The V and J ends lost 7 bases and 5 bases, in that order; junction bases with no gene match: 8. The germline gives CDR1 SGHVS, CDR2 FQNEAQ. The CDR3 region has the DNA TGTGCCAGCATCCGGACAGGGGCGGTGACCGGGGAGCTGTTTTTT. It yields the protein CASIRTGAVTGELFF. Supplemented by reference TRBV7-8 and TRBJ2-2, the full variable domain reads GAGVSQSPRYKVAKRGQDVALRCDPISGHVSLFWYQQALGQGPEFLTYFQNEAQLDKSGLPSDRFFAERPEGSVSTLKIQRTQQEDSAVYLCASIRTGAVTGELFFGEGSRLTVL.

This clonotype was detected many times. The rearrangement uses TRBV27 and TRBJ2-1, with TRBD2 identical over 7 bases. Germline CDR1 and CDR2: MNHEY and SMNVEV (reference sequence). The CDR3 is made up of 13 amino acids. Trimming took 2 bases from V and 10 from J; bases not matched to a gene: 5. CDR3 in amino acids: CASSLGAGEEQFF. DNA of the CDR3: TGTGCCAGCAGTTTAGGGGCGGGGGAAGAGCAGTTCTTC.

The V gene is TRBV18, the J gene TRBJ2-7, with D tentatively TRBD2 (5 bases). Judging by the DNA end, TRBJ2-5 fits better; the J call may be wrong. Germline V gives CDR1 KGHSH, CDR2 LQKENI. CDR3 length: 14 amino acids. The CDR3 reads CASSPQLGAETQYF. CDR3 DNA: TGTGCCAGCTCACCACAGTTGGGAGCGGAGACCCAGTACTTC.

This rearrangement joins TRBV4-2 to TRBJ2-1; 9 bases are a match to TRBD2. The J call may be incorrect, as the DNA end agrees better with TRBJ2-7. The CDR3 runs to 18 residues. Per the germline V gene, CDR1 is LGHNA and CDR2 is YNFKEQ. Here the CDR3 DNA reads TGTGCCAGCAGCCAAGATTTGGGGGGCGGGAGGGCCTACAATGAGCAGTACTTC. As protein: CASSQDLGGGRAYNEQYF.

This clonotype appeared a few times. The V gene is TRBV5-1, the J gene TRBJ2-7, with TRBD1 matching over 8 bases. This CDR3 is 17 amino acids long. Germline loops: CDR1 SGHRS, CDR2 YFSETQ. V was pared by 2 bases and J by 4 bases, with 14 bases of the junction left unmatched. The CDR3 coding sequence is TGCGCCAGCAGCTTATTCCTGGCAGCACAGGGGGATTACGAGCAGTACTTC. Translating it yields CASSLFLAAQGDYEQYF.

The chain carries TRBV6-2 or TRBV6-3 and TRBJ2-1; TRBD1 agrees at 11 bases. CDR3 length equals 15 residues. The V and J ends lost 4 bases and 9 bases, in that order; junction bases with no gene match: 8. Per the germline V gene, CDR1 is MNHEY and CDR2 is SVGEGT. CDR3 sequence: CASSFRDRGLSEQFF. The DNA for the CDR3 is TGTGCCAGCAGTTTCCGGGACAGGGGGTTAAGTGAGCAGTTCTTC.

This clonotype was detected only a few times. The chain has TRBV3-1 and TRBJ2-1; TRBD1 agrees at 9 bases. Germline-derived CDR1 and CDR2 are LGHDT and YNNKEL (reference sequence). The CDR3 extends over 16 amino acids. The J segment lost 6 bases and the V segment lost 4 bases, leaving 10 bases of the junction unmatched. In DNA, the CDR3 is TGTGCCAGCAGCCTGTACGGGACAGGGTTTGGCAATGAGCAGTTCTTC. Encoded protein: CASSLYGTGFGNEQFF.

V gene TRBV20-1 combines with J gene TRBJ2-1; 11 nucleotides agree with TRBD2. The trim removed 0 bases at V and 3 bases at J, leaving 4 bases unmatched. The CDR3 covers 16 residues. The germline V gene encodes CDR1 DFQATT and CDR2 SNEGSKA (reference sequence). CDR3 DNA sequence: TGCAGTGCTAGAGATCATAGCGGGAGGGGCTACAATGAGCAGTTCTTC. As protein: CSARDHSGRGYNEQFF.

This clonotype has only a few counts. J is TRBJ2-5 and V is TRBV5-1; D is unresolved. This CDR3 has 15 amino acids. Trimming took 4 bases from V and 6 from J, leaving 19 bases between them. Germline-derived CDR1 and CDR2 are SGHRS and YFSETQ. CDR3 nucleotide sequence: TGCGCCAGCAGCCTCGTGGCCATTGGTGGAAAGACCCAGTACTTC. Translating gives CASSLVAIGGKTQYF.

The CDR3 is CASSPRGAVSYEQYF. The CDR3 DNA follows: TGTGCCAGCAGCCCCAGGGGGGCAGTGTCGTACGAGCAGTACTTC. The V gene is TRBV12-3 or TRBV12-4, the J gene TRBJ2-7, with a weak D call TRBD1 (7 bases). The CDR3 spans 15 residues. V was pared by 6 bases and J by 4 bases, with 19 bases between.

This clonotype was counted a few times. The genes are TRBV21-1 and TRBJ2-7; the table's D call, TRBD1, was not checked against the DNA. TRBV21-1 represents a pseudogene. The length of the CDR3 is 15 residues. The CDR3 loop is CASSPMKGSSYEQYF. The CDR3 DNA reads as TGTGCCAGCAGCCCCATGAAGGGGTCCTCCTACGAGCAGTACTTC.

The chain uses TRBV5-1 and TRBJ2-7; 9 bases line up with TRBD1. Trimming removed 4 bases from V and 6 bases from J; junction bases left unmatched: 14. From germline, CDR1 is SGHRS and CDR2 YFSETQ. The CDR3 runs 16 residues. The DNA of the CDR3 is TGCGCCAGCAGCCCTATCGGACAGGGGTTGAGTTGCGAGCAGTACTTC. It translates to CASSPIGQGLSCEQYF.

The chain is built from TRBV13 and TRBJ2-1, with 7 bases aligning to TRBD1. The CDR3 consists of 15 residues. The germline V gene encodes CDR1 PRHDT and CDR2 FYEKMQ (reference sequence). The V segment lost 3 bases and the J segment 4 bases; nucleotides outside the gene matches: 6. The CDR3: CASSFRTGPYNEQFF. CDR3 sequence (DNA): TGTGCCAGCAGCTTTCGGACAGGCCCATACAATGAGCAGTTCTTC.

With regard to this clonotype: A much larger clonotype is one base distant, so this may be a read error. The chain couples TRBV29-1 to TRBJ2-1; TRBD2 agrees at 15 bases. The germline V gene encodes CDR1 SQVTM and CDR2 ANQGSEA. The CDR3 is 15 residues long. CDR3 DNA sequence: TGCAGCGCCTGTACGGGACTAGCGGGAGGCAATGGGCAGTTCTTC. Its translation is CSACTGLAGGNGQFF.

This clonotype has a count of ten or more. The chain employs TRBV11-3 and TRBJ2-3; D tentatively fits TRBD1 or TRBD2 (6 bases each). The CDR3 consists of 16 residues. Germline V lookup: CDR1 SGHNT, CDR2 YENEEA. V dropped 5 bases and J dropped 1 base, with 16 bases sitting between them. The CDR3 nucleotides read TGTGCCAGCAGCGGGGGCGCGGGACGCGGCACAGATACGCAGTATTTT. It yields the protein CASSGGAGRGTDTQYF.

This chain uses TRBV28 with TRBJ2-1; TRBD1 aligns across 8 bases. CDR1 MDHEN and CDR2 SYDVKM come from the germline V gene. The ends lost 5 bases at V and 7 bases at J; junction bases unmatched: 7. The CDR3 has 14 residues. The CDR3 DNA reads as TGTGCCAGCAGTCTGTCAGGGGGCGAGAATGAGCAGTTCTTC. It yields the protein CASSLSGGENEQFF.

The rearrangement uses TRBV20-1 and TRBJ2-1, with 11 nucleotides matching TRBD2. CDR1 and CDR2 from the germline V gene are DFQATT and SNEGSKA (reference sequence). V was clipped by 1 base and J by 10 bases; unmatched bases: 6. There are 14 residues in the CDR3. CDR3 sequence reads: CSARVTSGGYEQFF. The CDR3 DNA follows: TGCAGTGCTAGAGTCACTAGCGGGGGCTACGAGCAGTTCTTC.

The chain joins TRBV11-2 to TRBJ2-1; tentative D call: TRBD2 (5 bases). V gave up 5 bases and J gave up 14 bases, with 19 bases separating them. CDR1 and CDR2 (germline): SGHAT, FQNNGV. This CDR3 has 13 residues. CDR3 protein: CASSPDTRRTEFF. DNA of the CDR3: TGTGCCAGCAGCCCCGACACTAGGAGGACCGAGTTCTTC.

V usage is TRBV6-6 and J usage is TRBJ2-7; 7 bases match TRBD1. The CDR3 extends over 13 amino acids. Trimming at V came to 6 bases and at J to 5 bases, leaving 7 bases not matched to a gene. CDR1 and CDR2 from the germline V gene are MNHNY and SVGAGI (reference sequence). As DNA, the CDR3 is TGTGCCAGCAGGAGGACAGGCCGGGACGAGCAGTACTTC. The encoded protein is CASRRTGRDEQYF.

A few counts support this clonotype. V usage is TRBV6-2 or TRBV6-3 and J usage is TRBJ2-1; D ambiguous. The J call may be in error: the DNA end matches TRBJ2-7 better. Germline CDR1 MNHEY, CDR2 SVGEGT. The CDR3 covers 15 residues. The CDR3 region is CASSYGGFPYNEQYF. The DNA of the CDR3 is TGTGCCAGCAGTTACGGCGGTTTTCCCTACAATGAGCAGTACTTC.

The chain employs TRBV24-1 and TRBJ2-4, with a possible D match to TRBD2 (5 bases). The CDR3 extends over 14 amino acids. Per the germline V gene, CDR1 is KGHDR and CDR2 is SFDVKD. Trimming left V 3 bases short and J 13 bases short, with 18 bases between. The CDR3 region has the DNA TGTGCCACCAGTGATCCTACTAGGGTTTTTGAGCAGTACTTC. Translating gives CATSDPTRVFEQYF.

This clonotype turned up a few times. It may be a read error: a sequence one base away is much more abundant. The gene calls are TRBV21-1 and TRBJ2-1; whether TRBD2, the table's D call, matches the DNA was not checked. The DNA end is a closer match to TRBJ2-7, so the J assignment may be wrong. TRBV21-1 counts as a pseudogene. CDR3 size: 16 residues. The CDR3 reads CASSNCSGAGYNEQYF. Here the CDR3 DNA reads TGTGCCAGCAGCAACTGCTCCGGAGCGGGCTACAATGAGCAGTACTTC.

This clonotype was recorded a few times. V gene TRBV20-1 combines with J gene TRBJ2-3; 7 bases are a match to TRBD1. The CDR3 runs to 15 residues. V was pared by 6 bases and J by 4 bases, with 13 bases of the junction left unmatched. Per the germline V gene, CDR1 is DFQATT and CDR2 is SNEGSKA (reference sequence). The DNA of the CDR3 is TGCAGTGCGACCAGACAGGGATTTAGGGCAGATACGCAGTATTTT. This gives the protein CSATRQGFRADTQYF.

This clonotype has only a few counts. This sequence joins TRBV7-2 and TRBJ1-6; D is perhaps TRBD1 (5 bases). The V gene lost 5 bases and the J gene lost 7 bases, with 18 bases spanning the gap. CDR1 and CDR2 (germline): SGHTA, FQGNSA. There are 16 residues in the CDR3. CDR3 DNA sequence: TGTGCCAGCAGCCTCAGACCGGGGGGGGGGAATTCACCCCTCCACTTT. Translating gives CASSLRPGGGNSPLHF.

This clonotype was found many times. The chain is built from TRBV12-3 or TRBV12-4 and TRBJ2-2; tentatively, D is TRBD1 or TRBD2 (5 bases each). The CDR3 covers 16 residues. V gave up 5 bases and J gave up 3 bases, with 16 bases separating them. In DNA form, the CDR3 reads TGTGCCAGCAGTGTGGGGAGCCAGGGTGACACCGGGGAGCTGTTTTTT. Its protein is CASSVGSQGDTGELFF.

The V call is TRBV4-3, the J call TRBJ1-2; 7 positions match TRBD1. This CDR3 region has 15 residues. Trimming took 4 bases from V and 4 from J; bases not matched to a gene: 9. Germline lookup yields CDR1 LGHNA and CDR2 YSLEER. The CDR3 sequence is CASSPSQTGLYGYTF. The CDR3, as DNA: TGCGCCAGCAGCCCCTCTCAGACAGGGCTCTATGGCTACACCTTC.

DNA of the CDR3: TGTGCCATCAGTGAGAGGGAGGGGTCCTACAATGAGCAGTTCTTC. It encodes CAISEREGSYNEQFF. V and J are TRBV10-3 and TRBJ2-1, with 7 bases that match TRBD2. Germline loops: CDR1 ENHRY, CDR2 SYGVKD. CDR3 length: 15 amino acids. V shed 2 bases and J 1 base; nucleotides not matched to a gene: 2.

This chain links TRBV4-1 with TRBJ2-5, with D tentatively TRBD1 (5 bases). CDR1 is MGHRA, CDR2 YSYEKL, per germline. CDR3 size: 15 residues. The V gene lost 0 bases and the J gene lost 1 base, with 9 bases spanning the gap. Here the CDR3 reads CASSQDGAVQETQYF. In DNA form, the CDR3 reads TGCGCCAGCAGCCAAGATGGGGCCGTCCAAGAGACCCAGTACTTC.